These 24 T cell receptor beta chains share one sample of origin, sequenced in a study of T-cell reconstitution after alpha-beta-depleted transplantation in children (TCRdb year 2016). The treatment or condition label on this specimen signifies: allogeneic hematopoietic cell transplantation with graft depleted of TCRalphabeta T cells and CD19 B cells. The library was made by PCR. Sequencer: Illumina HiSeq 2500. To normalize quantification of the TCRbeta repertoire, the TCR libraries were built with molecular barcoding that relied on unique molecular identifiers. In-frame beta chains were kept once TCRdb had trimmed the public reads at Q25 with fastp and called clones with MiXCR. Merged by CDR3 protein, the rows form single entries marked with the most common genes and DNA. The sample table lists approximately 130,000 distinct CDR3 sequences, 9.7% of them with a count of one. The ten largest clones add up to under 30% of the sample.

Sequenced material: PBMCs, mostly from graft donor cells, taken 180 days after TCRalphabeta/CD19-depleted stem cell transplant. The receptors were gathered from a girl under three years old who had a stem cell transplant for combined immunodeficiency, so the T cells may come from the graft donor.

This chain connects TRBV5-5 to TRBJ2-2, with D perhaps matching TRBD2 (6 bases). The germline CDR1 and CDR2 sequences are SGHKS and YYEKEE (reference sequence). Between the trimmed V and J ends, which lost 2 bases and 7 bases, there was a span of 12 bases. The length of the CDR3 is 14 residues. The CDR3 coding sequence is TGTGCCAGCAGCTTAGGACTACCCCGCGGGGAGCTGTTTTTT. This gives the protein CASSLGLPRGELFF.

This clonotype was recorded a few times. The chain employs TRBV12-3 or TRBV12-4 and TRBJ2-5; D is uncertain. Trimming shortened V by 1 base and J by 5 bases, and 5 bases separated the two germline ends. The CDR3 has 12 amino acids. The CDR3 DNA follows: TGTGCCAGCAGTTTAGGACTGGAGACCCAGTACTTC. This gives the protein CASSLGLETQYF.

The rearrangement links TRBV12-3 or TRBV12-4 to TRBJ1-5, with no clear D. The V end lost 6 bases, the J end lost 4 bases, and 13 bases lay between the germline ends. This CDR3 is built from 14 residues. The CDR3, as DNA: TGTGCCAGCAGCCTTAGGAGGGTTAATCAGCCCCAGCATTTT. This gives the protein CASSLRRVNQPQHF.

The table lists this clonotype with a few counts. An end of the junction does not agree with germline; a read error may underlie this. The gene calls are TRBV7-7 and TRBJ2-3, with D unresolved. CDR1 is SSHAT, CDR2 FNYEAQ, per germline (reference sequence). The CDR3 runs 13 residues. This CDR3 reads CASSLDGLGTQYF. The CDR3 DNA reads TGTGCTAGCAGCTTAGATGGCCTTGGTACGCAGTATTTT.

The chain employs TRBV5-6 and TRBJ1-2; maybe TRBD1 (5 bases). The germline CDR1 and CDR2 sequences are SGHDT and YYEEEE. The CDR3 runs to 14 residues. Trimming shortened V by 0 bases and J by 3 bases, and 9 bases separated the two germline ends. The CDR3 here is CASSLDRPYYGYTF. The CDR3 DNA reads as TGTGCCAGCAGCTTGGACAGGCCCTACTATGGCTACACCTTC.

This clonotype was counted only a few times. This chain joins TRBV15 and TRBJ2-3, with TRBD2 matching over 7 bases. Per the germline V gene, CDR1 is LNHNV and CDR2 is YYDKDF (reference sequence). V dropped 0 bases and J dropped 1; count of bases not matched to a gene: 4. There are 16 residues in the CDR3. The chain's CDR3 is CATSRDRGRGTDTQYF. The CDR3 region has the DNA TGTGCCACCAGCAGAGATCGTGGGAGGGGCACAGATACGCAGTATTTT.

The sample holds many counts of this clonotype. J is TRBJ2-2 and V is TRBV12-3 or TRBV12-4; D remains unclear. The V end was cut by 2 bases, the J end by 5 bases, with 6 bases between. CDR3 length: 13 amino acids. The CDR3, as DNA: TGTGCCAGCAGTTTACGTGGAACCGGGGAGCTGTTTTTT. Protein: CASSLRGTGELFF.

The gene calls are TRBV7-6 and TRBJ1-4; tentatively, D is TRBD1 (5 bases). The CDR3 extends over 15 amino acids. Looked up from germline, CDR1 is SGHVS and CDR2 is FNYEAQ. Trimming took off 0 bases at V and 7 bases at J, with 12 bases between the two ends. CDR3 bases: TGTGCCAGCAGCTTAGCGCGGGACGGTCCTGAAAAACTGTTTTTT. Translating it yields CASSLARDGPEKLFF.

This chain joins TRBV30 and TRBJ1-3, with 7 bases matching TRBD1. V was clipped by 6 bases and J by 8 bases; unmatched bases: 10. CDR1 is GTSNPN, CDR2 SVGIG, per germline (reference sequence). The CDR3 has 13 amino acids. The CDR3 DNA reads TGTGCCTGCGAAGGGGGCCCCGGGGACACCATATATTTT. This translates into CACEGGPGDTIYF.

The CDR3 sequence: CAISESLGNQPQHF. In nucleotides, the CDR3 is TGTGCCATCAGTGAGTCGCTAGGGAATCAGCCCCAGCATTTT. The genes are TRBV10-3 and TRBJ1-5; D is unclear. CDR3 length equals 14 residues. V was shortened by 0 bases and J by 4 bases, with 7 bases between the two germline ends. Germline lookup yields CDR1 ENHRY and CDR2 SYGVKD.

This clonotype was recorded at least ten times. V gene TRBV5-1 combines with J gene TRBJ2-1; 8 nucleotides align to TRBD1. V lost 5 bases, J lost 1 base, and 5 bases stayed unmatched. Looked up from germline, CDR1 is SGHRS and CDR2 is YFSETQ. The CDR3 spans 15 residues. In DNA, the CDR3 is TGCGCCAGCAGTCCTCGACAGGGGTCCTACAATGAGCAGTTCTTC. Its translation is CASSPRQGSYNEQFF.

The chain is built from TRBV10-3 and TRBJ2-3; D gene uncertain. The germline CDR1 and CDR2 sequences are ENHRY and SYGVKD. The CDR3 has 16 residues. The V and J ends lost 2 bases and 0 bases respectively, with 12 bases between them. The CDR3 bases are TGTGCCATCAGTGAGCGACGGAAGGATAGCACAGATACGCAGTATTTT. It specifies CAISERRKDSTDTQYF.

This clonotype has a handful of counts. The chain is built from TRBV7-3 and TRBJ2-6; D call uncertain. Looked up from germline, CDR1 is SGHTA and CDR2 is FQGTGA. The CDR3 has 19 amino acids. Trimming cost V 1 base and J 2 bases, with 18 bases left between them. Here the CDR3 reads CASSLNGWASNPGANVLTF. CDR3 DNA: TGTGCCAGCAGCTTAAACGGGTGGGCTTCAAACCCTGGGGCCAACGTCCTGACTTTC.

This clonotype was seen at least ten times. The rearrangement joins TRBV3-1 to TRBJ1-6; D gene ambiguous. CDR1 and CDR2 from the germline V gene are LGHDT and YNNKEL (reference sequence). The germline V and J ends were trimmed by 4 bases and 12 bases, with 10 bases remaining between them. The CDR3 has 12 residues. This chain's CDR3 is CASSRGVLPLHF. CDR3 DNA: TGTGCCAGCAGCCGAGGAGTTTTACCCCTCCACTTT.

At least ten counts were recorded for this clonotype. The CDR3 DNA is TGCAGTGCCGCGGGGGGGGAAGCGTACGAGCAGTACTTC. Translating gives CSAAGGEAYEQYF. The J gene is TRBJ2-7, the V gene TRBV20-1; 9 bases align to TRBD2. Germline V CDR1 and CDR2: DFQATT, SNEGSKA (reference sequence). The CDR3 sequence is 13 residues long. V shed 6 bases, J shed 4 bases, and the junction held 7 bases outside the gene matches.

This clonotype was found a few times. V and J are TRBV27 and TRBJ1-3; maybe TRBD1 (6 bases). The CDR3 contains 19 residues. CDR1 is MNHEY, CDR2 SMNVEV, per germline (reference sequence). The V gene lost 9 bases and the J gene lost 3 bases, with 30 bases spanning the gap. CDR3 sequence: CASRRFKIQGRVCGNTIYF. As DNA, the CDR3 is TGTGCCAGTCGCCGCTTCAAGATACAGGGACGGGTCTGTGGAAACACCATATATTTT.

The chain is built from TRBV12-3 or TRBV12-4 and TRBJ2-3; no firm D call. The CDR3 extends over 14 amino acids. V was cut by 3 bases and J by 0 bases, with 7 bases left in between. CDR3 bases: TGTGCCAGCAGTTTGGGTACGAGCACAGATACGCAGTATTTT. It translates to CASSLGTSTDTQYF.

The rearrangement uses TRBV12-3 or TRBV12-4 and TRBJ1-3; unclear D gene. V was trimmed by 0 bases and J by 0 bases, leaving 9 bases between them. The CDR3 totals 16 residues. In DNA form, the CDR3 reads TGTGCCAGCAGTTTAGCGATCGCCCTCTCTGGAAACACCATATATTTT. Protein sequence: CASSLAIALSGNTIYF.

This clonotype showed up just a few times. This chain connects TRBV4-3 to TRBJ1-4, with D perhaps matching TRBD1 (5 bases). V shed 0 bases and J shed 8 bases, with 22 bases lying between them. This CDR3 comprises 18 residues. In germline, CDR1 is LGHNA, CDR2 YSLEER. Here the CDR3 DNA reads TGCGCCAGCAGCCAAGATAGCAGAAGGAGCAGGGTGGTGGAAAAACTGTTTTTT. Translating it yields CASSQDSRRSRVVEKLFF.

This clonotype was recorded many times. J is TRBJ2-7 and V is TRBV7-2; D may match TRBD1 or TRBD2 (6 bases each). The CDR3 covers 13 residues. With 3 bases removed from V and 5 bases from J, the gap between germline ends came to 11 bases. In germline, CDR1 is SGHTA, CDR2 FQGNSA. The CDR3: CASSFNREDEQYF. As DNA, the CDR3 is TGTGCCAGCAGCTTCAACAGGGAGGACGAGCAGTACTTC.

This clonotype was recorded a few times. The chain combines TRBV20-1 with TRBJ2-3; 10 bases agree with TRBD2. J lost 1 base, V lost 2 bases, and 9 bases had no gene match. Germline CDR1 reads DFQATT; CDR2 reads SNEGSKA (reference sequence). CDR3 size: 17 residues. CDR3 amino acids: CSARSTRTSGRTDTQYF. In DNA, the CDR3 is TGCAGTGCTAGATCTACCCGGACTAGCGGTCGCACAGATACGCAGTATTTT.

The chain combines TRBV12-3 or TRBV12-4 with TRBJ2-7; D unclear. The CDR3 sequence is 12 residues long. The ends were cut back, 5 bases at V and 5 bases at J, with 10 bases in the middle. The CDR3 sequence: CASSTLRDEQYF. CDR3 in DNA: TGTGCCAGCAGTACCCTTCGGGACGAGCAGTACTTC.

This clonotype turned up a few times. The chain combines TRBV12-3 or TRBV12-4 with TRBJ2-5; D may be TRBD1 or TRBD2 (6 bases each). The CDR3 has 14 amino acids. V lost 5 bases and J 5 bases, leaving 15 bases between the germline ends. DNA of the CDR3: TGTGCCAGCAGTCCTACGGGGGCTGATGAGACCCAGTACTTC. This encodes CASSPTGADETQYF.

CDR3 in DNA: TGTGCCAGCAGCTTGGCAGGGGGTCACATGGAGCAGTTCTTC. It is translated as CASSLAGGHMEQFF. This chain links TRBV5-6 with TRBJ2-1, with 7 bases matching TRBD1. V lost 0 bases, J lost 10 bases, and 7 bases stayed unmatched. This CDR3 is built from 14 residues. Germline assignment: CDR1 SGHDT and CDR2 YYEEEE.